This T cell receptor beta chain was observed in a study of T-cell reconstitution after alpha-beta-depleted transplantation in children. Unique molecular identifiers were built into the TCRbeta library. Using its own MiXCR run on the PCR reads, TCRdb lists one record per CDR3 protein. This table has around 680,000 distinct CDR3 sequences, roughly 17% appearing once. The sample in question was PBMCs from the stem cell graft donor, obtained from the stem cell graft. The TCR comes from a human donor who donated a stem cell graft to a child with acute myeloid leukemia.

In DNA, the CDR3 is TGTGCCAGCAGGCCGACTAGCACAGATACGCAGTATTTT. Translating gives CASRPTSTDTQYF. The chain is built from TRBV12-3 or TRBV12-4 and TRBJ2-3; D not resolved. Deletions cut 6 bases from V and 0 bases from J, with 7 bases between. The length of the CDR3 is 13 residues.